This entry lists 13 T cell receptor beta chains sequenced from one sample in a study of blood T cell repertoires in COVID-19 (dated by TCRdb to about 2020). Receptor amplification or capture employed the immunoSEQ multiplex PCR assay. The immuneACCESS repertoire file appears here via TCRdb, limited to in-frame rearrangements. These files lack a portion of the clones; in checked studies, under half of the deficit traces to unresolved V genes, and the cause of the others is not known. The sample yields about 380,000 clones; 85% to 90% were counted once. The top ten hold about 6.8% of the sample. The sequencing sample was made of peripheral blood. The receptors originated from a man aged 18 to 29 with active or convalescent COVID-19.

The chain recombines TRBV6-5 with TRBJ2-7; perhaps TRBD1 as D (6 bases). Deletions cut 6 bases from V and 7 bases from J, with 13 bases between. The CDR3 totals 12 residues. Germline V lookup: CDR1 MNHEY, CDR2 SVGAGI. The CDR3 DNA sequence: TGTGCCAGCAGGAAGTGGACAGTAGAGCAGTACTTC. Its translation is CASRKWTVEQYF.

This clone was observed a single time. The J gene is TRBJ2-7, the V gene TRBV7-9; D is perhaps TRBD1 (6 bases). Germline-derived CDR1 and CDR2 are SEHNR and FQNEAQ (reference sequence). The V end was cut by 3 bases, the J end by 3 bases, with 24 bases between. This CDR3 contains 18 residues. CDR3 DNA sequence: TGTGCCAGCAGCTTGGGAGCGTATACCGGGACACTCGTCTACGAGCAGTACTTC. It specifies CASSLGAYTGTLVYEQYF.

V and J are TRBV28 and TRBJ2-2; D might be TRBD1 (5 bases). V was shortened by 8 bases and J by 8 bases, with 15 bases between the two germline ends. Germline-derived CDR1 and CDR2 are MDHEN and SYDVKM. CDR3 length: 13 residues. The CDR3 loop reads CASRQKGRGELFF. The DNA for the CDR3 is TGTGCCAGCCGCCAAAAGGGGCGGGGGGAGCTGTTTTTT.

The chain links TRBV5-1 to TRBJ2-5, with D possibly TRBD1 on 6 matching bases. V gave up 1 base and J gave up 1 base, with 8 bases separating them. This CDR3 contains 14 residues. Per the germline V gene, CDR1 is SGHRS and CDR2 is YFSETQ. The CDR3: CASSLTGFQETQYF. The CDR3, as DNA: TGCGCCAGCAGCTTGACAGGGTTCCAAGAGACCCAGTACTTC.

The chain recombines TRBV27 with TRBJ2-2, with 9 bases fitting TRBD1. Trimming removed 6 bases from V and 2 bases from J; junction bases left unmatched: 4. Looked up from germline, CDR1 is MNHEY and CDR2 is SMNVEV (reference sequence). The CDR3 is 15 amino acids. The CDR3 coding sequence is TGTGCCAGCAGCACGGACAGGGGAAACACCGGGGAGCTGTTTTTT. This codes for CASSTDRGNTGELFF.

The V gene is TRBV4-3, the J gene TRBJ2-7, with no clear D. CDR3 size: 16 residues. Trimming removed 0 bases from V and 2 bases from J, with 14 bases in between. Germline V gene data show CDR1 as LGHNA and CDR2 as YSLEER. The CDR3, as DNA: TGCGCCAGCAGCCAAGATGCCCGGGTCCCCCCCTACGAGCAGTACTTC. Its translation: CASSQDARVPPYEQYF.

V and J are TRBV7-9 and TRBJ1-1; no reliable D call. Germline V gene sequence: CDR1 SEHNR, CDR2 FQNEAQ (reference sequence). The germline V and J ends were trimmed by 5 bases and 5 bases, with 9 bases remaining between them. The CDR3 length is 12 residues. The CDR3 loop reads CASSRYGTEAFF. Written as DNA, the CDR3 is TGTGCCAGCAGCCGTTACGGGACTGAAGCTTTCTTT.

The chain is built from TRBV9 and TRBJ2-3, with D possibly TRBD1 on 6 matching bases. Germline CDR1 SGDLS, CDR2 YYNGEE. The V gene lost 4 bases and the J gene lost 3 bases, with 18 bases spanning the gap. The CDR3 covers 16 residues. CDR3 amino acids: CASSPHLGAWTDTQYF. The DNA of the CDR3 is TGTGCCAGCAGCCCCCACCTGGGGGCCTGGACAGATACGCAGTATTTT.

This chain connects TRBV25-1 to TRBJ2-3; D unresolved. V was shortened by 2 bases and J by 3 bases, with 6 bases between the two germline ends. Germline values: CDR1 MGHDK, CDR2 SYGVNS. This CDR3 has 13 amino acids. CDR3 in amino acids: CASSEVSTDTQYF. The CDR3 DNA reads TGTGCCAGCAGTGAAGTTTCGACAGATACGCAGTATTTT.

The rearrangement joins TRBV6-6 to TRBJ1-5, with a possible D match to TRBD1 (5 bases). The CDR3 is made up of 15 amino acids. V was shortened by 2 bases and J by 6 bases, with 14 bases between the two germline ends. CDR1 and CDR2 (germline): MNHNY, SVGAGI (reference sequence). DNA of the CDR3: TGTGCCAGCAGTTACCTCTCAGGGCAAGGTCAGCCCCAGCATTTT. Residues: CASSYLSGQGQPQHF.

The V call is TRBV5-4, the J call TRBJ2-1, with D possibly being TRBD1 (5 bases). The CDR3 is 14 amino acids. Germline CDR1 and CDR2: SGHNT and YYREEE (reference sequence). Trimming stripped 3 bases from V and 2 bases from J, with 9 bases between. CDR3 nucleotide sequence: TGTGCCAGCAGCTCCACAGGAACCTACAATGAGCAGTTCTTC. It yields the protein CASSSTGTYNEQFF.

The gene calls are TRBV7-2 and TRBJ2-7; 13 bases map to TRBD2. V was pared by 0 bases and J by 1 base, with 3 bases of the junction left unmatched. The CDR3 is made up of 17 amino acids. Germline V gene data show CDR1 as SGHTA and CDR2 as FQGNSA. The CDR3 reads CASSLARTSGSSYEQYF. The CDR3 DNA is TGTGCCAGCAGCTTAGCAAGGACTAGCGGGAGTTCCTACGAGCAGTACTTC.

The chain joins TRBV4-2 to TRBJ2-5; 10 nucleotides match TRBD2. CDR1 is LGHNA and CDR2 is YNFKEQ in the germline V gene. The V and J ends lost 3 bases and 5 bases, in that order; junction bases with no gene match: 6. The CDR3 has 15 residues. The CDR3 spells CASSQSGGVGETQYF. CDR3 nucleotide sequence: TGTGCCAGCAGCCAGAGCGGGGGGGTAGGGGAGACCCAGTACTTC.